This TCR beta chain stems from a study of blood T cell repertoires in COVID-19. Using immunoSEQ multiplex PCR, the repertoire was profiled, and TCRdb retains in-frame clones only, with some absent. The sample records some 200,000 clones, about 88% being singletons. The CDR3 is 18 amino acids. Per the germline V gene, CDR1 is MRHNA and CDR2 is SNTAGT. V trimming: 1 base; J trimming: 4 bases; junction bases outside the gene matches: 11. V is TRBV6-4 and J is TRBJ2-3, with 10 bases lining up with TRBD2. Input material: peripheral blood. The sequence was obtained from a woman in her thirties or forties with acute or convalescent COVID-19. The CDR3 protein is CASSDWASGGTGPDTQYF. The CDR3 DNA reads as TGTGCCAGCAGTGACTGGGCTAGCGGGGGTACGGGGCCAGATACGCAGTATTTT.